This T cell receptor (beta chain) came from a study of Graves' ophthalmopathy and Graves' hyperthyroidism. This clonotype came up many times. Other autoimmune diseases, uncontrolled infections, pregnancy or lactation led to the exclusion of patients. RNA transcripts provided the template for amplifying TCR beta CDR3 regions. A first-round RT-PCR used HTBI primers, followed by a second-round multiplex PCR. TCRdb fed the multiplex PCR reads into MiXCR, producing one record per CDR3 protein. The data contain a few hundred thousand distinct CDR3 sequences, about 18% of them singletons. CDR3 length: 14 residues. Germline values: CDR1 SGDLS, CDR2 YYNGEE. The germline V and J ends were trimmed by 3 bases and 6 bases, with 12 bases remaining between them.

The rearrangement uses TRBV9 and TRBJ1-4, with a possible D match to TRBD1 (5 bases). This clonotype was obtained from an adult woman with stable Graves' hyperthyroidism. Sequencing input: peripheral blood. The CDR3 DNA reads TGTGCCAGCAGCGCCAGGGTTTCGGATGAAAAACTGTTTTTT. As protein: CASSARVSDEKLFF. Full variable domain (outside the CDR3, taken from reference TRBV9 and TRBJ1-4): DSGVTQTPKHLITATGQRVTLRCSPRSGDLSVYWYQQSLDQGLQFLIQYYNGEERAKGNILERFSAQQFPDLHSELNLSSLELGDSALYFCASSARVSDEKLFFGSGTQLSVL.